The TCR beta chain described here comes from a study of cytomegalovirus exposure and HLA in healthy donors. Primers included in the PCR were 60 Vbeta and 13 Jbeta primers. Clones were read by immunoSEQ multiplex PCR, and TCRdb kept only the in-frame ones, dropping some. This table has under 300,000 clones, around 90% appearing once. The CDR3 spans 16 residues. The chain couples TRBV21-1 to TRBJ1-5. TRBV21-1 is tagged as a pseudogene. Sequencing was performed on PBMCs. This receptor was identified in a girl aged 2 to 10 in good health and CMV-seronegative. CDR3 in DNA: TGTGCCAGCAGTACGGGGGGGGGACCGGGGCATCAGCCCCAGCATTTT. Protein: CASSTGGGPGHQPQHF.